These 20 T cell receptor beta chains originate from one sample sequenced in a study of blood T cell repertoires in COVID-19. TCRdb's table, derived via immunoSEQ multiplex PCR, lists solely in-frame clones and lacks some. The sample has fewer than 400,000 clones, 65% to 90% seen once. Sequenced material: PBMCs or T cells enriched from blood (not recorded which). Receptors were obtained from a man aged 25-40 years who had recovered from COVID-19.

The genes are TRBV27 and TRBJ1-5; D ambiguous. CDR3 size: 17 residues. Trimming removed 4 bases from V and 0 bases from J, with 16 bases in between. Germline-derived CDR1 and CDR2 are MNHEY and SMNVEV (reference sequence). DNA for the CDR3: TGTGCCAGCAGTTCGCGGCGGGTGGAAAATAGCAATCAGCCCCAGCATTTT. This translates into CASSSRRVENSNQPQHF.

The chain has TRBV30 and TRBJ2-1; possibly TRBD2 for D (6 bases). This CDR3 is 12 amino acids long. The V end was cut by 0 bases, the J end by 10 bases, with 10 bases between. The germline V gene encodes CDR1 GTSNPN and CDR2 SVGIG (reference sequence). This chain's CDR3 is CAWSVEGVEQFF. DNA for the CDR3: TGTGCCTGGAGTGTGGAGGGTGTGGAGCAGTTCTTC.

The gene calls are TRBV6-5 and TRBJ1-3; TRBD1 might be the D (5 bases). The CDR3 is 13 amino acids. The V end lost 9 bases, the J end lost 7 bases, and 16 bases lay between the germline ends. CDR1 and CDR2 (germline): MNHEY, SVGAGI. This chain's CDR3 is CASLQGLGNTIYF. The CDR3 DNA follows: TGTGCCAGTCTTCAGGGCCTCGGTAACACCATATATTTT.

The CDR3 protein is CASSKGRGSSSNEQFF. The CDR3, as DNA: TGTGCCAGCAGCAAAGGTAGGGGTTCTAGTTCAAATGAGCAGTTCTTC. The chain combines TRBV21-1 with TRBJ2-1; the D call in the table, TRBD1, was not verified against the DNA. TRBV21-1 is annotated as a pseudogene. The CDR3 contains 16 residues.

The V gene is TRBV5-1, the J gene TRBJ2-2; the match to TRBD2 covers 10 bases. Germline lookup yields CDR1 SGHRS and CDR2 YFSETQ. This CDR3 is 16 amino acids long. V gave up 2 bases and J gave up 6 bases; unmatched junction bases: 7. CDR3 in DNA: TGCGCCAGCAGCTTTGGTAGCGGGGGGAGCCCCGGGGAGCTGTTTTTT. This gives the protein CASSFGSGGSPGELFF.

The J gene is TRBJ2-1, the V gene TRBV4-1, with 7 bases matching TRBD2. CDR1 is MGHRA and CDR2 is YSYEKL in the germline V gene. Trimming cost V 6 bases and J 2 bases; bases outside gene matches: 4. CDR3 length equals 14 residues. The CDR3 region is CASSPAGPYNEQFF. CDR3 sequence (DNA): TGCGCCAGCAGTCCAGCGGGACCCTACAATGAGCAGTTCTTC.

The rearrangement joins TRBV12-5 to TRBJ1-5; D is unclear. The CDR3 consists of 11 residues. The V and J ends lost 6 bases and 3 bases respectively, with 3 bases between them. In germline, CDR1 is LGHNT, CDR2 FRNRAP. CDR3 protein: CASGSNQPQHF. DNA for the CDR3: TGTGCTAGTGGCTCCAATCAGCCCCAGCATTTT.

This rearrangement joins TRBV27 to TRBJ2-3, with 13 bases fitting TRBD2. CDR1 and CDR2 (germline): MNHEY, SMNVEV (reference sequence). This CDR3 comprises 18 residues. Trimming removed 8 bases from V and 4 bases from J; junction bases left unmatched: 15. CDR3 amino acids: CASSPGTSGNNGADTQYF. The CDR3 DNA reads TGTGCCAGCTCCCCCGGGACTAGCGGGAACAACGGGGCAGATACGCAGTATTTT.

This chain joins TRBV5-4 and TRBJ1-5; TRBD1 aligns across 10 bases. Germline assignment: CDR1 SGHNT and CDR2 YYREEE (reference sequence). CDR3 size: 19 residues. V shed 0 bases, J shed 5 bases, and the junction held 14 bases outside the gene matches. DNA for the CDR3: TGTGCCAGCAGCTTGGGAACGGGACAGGGGTATTTTGCGGATCAGCCCCAGCATTTT. Translation: CASSLGTGQGYFADQPQHF.

In nucleotides, the CDR3 is TGTGCCAGCAGCTTAGGACTTGAGGTCGAGCAGTACTTC. Translating it yields CASSLGLEVEQYF. This chain joins TRBV13 and TRBJ2-7; D unresolved. Germline V gives CDR1 PRHDT, CDR2 FYEKMQ (reference sequence). Trimming removed 0 bases from V and 6 bases from J, with 9 bases in between. The length of the CDR3 is 13 residues.

The CDR3 sequence: CASRLDRGSNQPQHF. The CDR3 DNA reads TGCGCCAGCAGGCTCGACAGGGGGAGCAATCAGCCCCAGCATTTT. The chain employs TRBV5-1 and TRBJ1-5; TRBD1 matches at 9 bases. CDR1 and CDR2 (germline): SGHRS, YFSETQ. The CDR3 spans 15 residues. Trimming removed 5 bases from V and 1 base from J; junction bases left unmatched: 4.

The chain employs TRBV4-2 and TRBJ2-1; D possibly corresponds to TRBD2 (5 bases). V shed 6 bases and J shed 3 bases, with 12 bases lying between them. This CDR3 comprises 14 residues. From germline, CDR1 is LGHNA and CDR2 YNFKEQ. The CDR3 loop reads CASSHKGSYNEQFF. The DNA for the CDR3 is TGTGCCAGCAGTCACAAAGGGAGCTACAATGAGCAGTTCTTC.

CDR3 amino acids: CASTVRLSDTQYF. CDR3 nucleotide sequence: TGTGCCAGCACTGTCCGACTCTCAGATACGCAGTATTTT. The chain carries TRBV21-1 and TRBJ2-3; the table's D call, TRBD2, has no DNA check behind it. TRBV21-1 is a pseudogene locus. The length of the CDR3 is 13 residues.

The chain is built from TRBV6-5 and TRBJ2-7, with a weak D call TRBD1 (6 bases). Germline V gene data show CDR1 as MNHEY and CDR2 as SVGAGI. This CDR3 region has 14 residues. The V and J ends lost 5 bases and 3 bases respectively, with 14 bases between them. As DNA, the CDR3 is TGTGCCAGCAGTCCCAGGGGTAAAAGCTACGAGCAGTACTTC. Protein: CASSPRGKSYEQYF.

Remarks on this clone: At one boundary the junction diverges from the germline segment, which might be a read error. The chain recombines TRBV4-2 with TRBJ2-1; a weak D match, TRBD2 (6 bases). This CDR3 comprises 17 residues. Germline V gene lookup returns CDR1 LGHNA and CDR2 YNFKEQ. The CDR3 loop is CASSEDVVGGGYNEQFF. The CDR3 DNA follows: TGTGCCAGCAGCGAAGACGTGGTCGGGGGAGGTTACAATGAGCAGTTCTTC.

There are a few counts of this clone. The rearrangement uses TRBV2 and TRBJ2-7; TRBD1 matches 10 bases. J was trimmed by 6 bases and V by 5 bases; bases with no gene match: 7. This CDR3 comprises 14 residues. Per the germline V gene, CDR1 is SNHLY and CDR2 is FYNNEI. The CDR3 spells CASSNRDRGREQYF. CDR3 coding DNA: TGTGCCAGCAGTAACAGAGACAGGGGGCGCGAGCAGTACTTC.

The rearrangement uses TRBV18 and TRBJ2-1; 8 bases are a match to TRBD2. The junction had 10 bases not matched to a gene; V was cut back by 3 bases and J by 3 bases. The CDR3 is 17 residues long. Germline V gene data show CDR1 as KGHSH and CDR2 as LQKENI. The CDR3 region has the DNA TGTGCCAGCTCACCTATCCTGCGGGGGGTCCGCTACAATGAGCAGTTCTTC. Amino acid sequence: CASSPILRGVRYNEQFF. The full variable domain, with the rest looked up from reference TRBV18 and TRBJ2-1, is NAGVMQNPRHLVRRRGQEARLRCSPMKGHSHVYWYRQLPEEGLKFMVYLQKENIIDESGMPKERFSAEFPKEGPSILRIQQVVRGDSAAYFCASSPILRGVRYNEQFFGPGTRLTVL.

The sample holds one count of this clone. The chain combines TRBV5-1 with TRBJ2-1; D gene ambiguous. The CDR3 runs 14 residues. Trimming removed 0 bases from V and 7 bases from J, with 11 bases in between. CDR1 SGHRS and CDR2 YFSETQ come from the germline V gene. CDR3: CASSLAAPVNEQFF. The CDR3 bases are TGCGCCAGCAGCTTGGCCGCCCCAGTGAATGAGCAGTTCTTC.

The chain uses TRBV25-1 and TRBJ2-3, with TRBD2 matching over 9 bases. V was pared by 4 bases and J by 2 bases, with 7 bases of the junction left unmatched. The CDR3 is made up of 16 amino acids. Germline CDR1 is MGHDK and CDR2 is SYGVNS. CDR3 sequence: CASSASLAGITDTQYF. CDR3 in DNA: TGTGCCAGCAGTGCTTCCCTAGCGGGGATCACAGATACGCAGTATTTT.

The J gene is TRBJ2-7, the V gene TRBV21-1; the table names TRBD1, a call not compared with the DNA. TRBV21-1 constitutes a pseudogene. The CDR3 spans 13 residues. The CDR3, as DNA: TGTGCCAGCGGGCGCTTAAGGACCTACGAGCAGTACTTC. As protein: CASGRLRTYEQYF.